This T cell receptor (beta chain) is drawn from a study of Ad26.COV2.S vaccination and SARS-CoV-2 variants. The treatment is: some 20 received Ad26.COV2.S at low or high dose, single or two shots; several received placebo; per-sample allocation not given. Samples analyzed were those drawn on day 63 after the first vaccine or placebo injection. Only one count was recorded for this clone. Assay: immunoSEQ multiplex PCR; the TCRdb copy retains only in-frame clones and omits some. This sample yields about 390,000 clones, of which about nine tenths are seen a single time; 3.5% belongs to the top ten. The CDR3 runs to 16 residues. Germline V gives CDR1 DFQATT, CDR2 SNEGSKA (reference sequence). With 3 bases removed from V and 8 bases from J, the gap between germline ends came to 23 bases.

The rearrangement links TRBV20-1 to TRBJ2-4; D possibly uses TRBD1 or TRBD2 (7 bases each). This specimen consisted of peripheral blood, obtained in a trial of Ad26.COV2.S vaccine versus placebo. The origin of this receptor is a person between 18 and 65 years old who received the Ad26.COV2.S COVID-19 vaccine or a placebo. CDR3 region: CSASGMTGRVKYIQYF. CDR3 bases: TGCAGTGCTAGTGGGATGACAGGGAGGGTTAAATACATTCAGTACTTC.